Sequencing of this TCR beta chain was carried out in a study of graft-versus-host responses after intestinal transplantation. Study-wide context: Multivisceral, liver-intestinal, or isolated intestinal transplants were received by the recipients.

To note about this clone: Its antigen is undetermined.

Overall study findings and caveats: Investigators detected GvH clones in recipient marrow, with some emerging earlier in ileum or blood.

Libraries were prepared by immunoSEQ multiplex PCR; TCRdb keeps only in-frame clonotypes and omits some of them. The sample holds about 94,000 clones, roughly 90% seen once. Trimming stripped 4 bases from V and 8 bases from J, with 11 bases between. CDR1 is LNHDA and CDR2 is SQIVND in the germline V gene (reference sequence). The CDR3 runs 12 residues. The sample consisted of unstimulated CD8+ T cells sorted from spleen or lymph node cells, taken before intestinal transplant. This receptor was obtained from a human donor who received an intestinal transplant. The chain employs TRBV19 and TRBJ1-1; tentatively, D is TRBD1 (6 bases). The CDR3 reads CASSSWTAEAFF. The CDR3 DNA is TGTGCCAGTAGTAGTTGGACAGCCGAAGCTTTCTTT.